Ten or more counts support the clone carrying this T cell receptor (beta chain). Its cognate antigen is unknown. This CDR3 has 16 amino acids. Looked up from germline, CDR1 is LGHNA and CDR2 is YSLEER. V gave up 0 bases and J gave up 0 bases, with 6 bases separating them. The data were taken from a study of early T cells in non-severe SARS-CoV-2 infection. Study conclusions and caveats: The VDJdb matching leaned toward anti-spike CD8 responses and overlooked private and CD4 specificities.

TCRdb recomputed calls from the 5' RACE reads with MiXCR, one row per CDR3 protein. This sample has 25,000 to 35,000 distinct CDR3 sequences; 5% to 6.5% occur once, and the top ten carry roughly 20%. J is TRBJ2-6 and V is TRBV4-3; D is undetermined. Source material: whole blood. The TCR was taken from an adult who was a healthcare worker with PCR-confirmed SARS-CoV-2 infection or an uninfected control (not recorded which). CDR3 sequence reads: CASSQEGSSGANVLTF. The CDR3 DNA sequence: TGCGCCAGCAGCCAAGAGGGCAGCTCTGGGGCCAACGTCCTGACTTTC.